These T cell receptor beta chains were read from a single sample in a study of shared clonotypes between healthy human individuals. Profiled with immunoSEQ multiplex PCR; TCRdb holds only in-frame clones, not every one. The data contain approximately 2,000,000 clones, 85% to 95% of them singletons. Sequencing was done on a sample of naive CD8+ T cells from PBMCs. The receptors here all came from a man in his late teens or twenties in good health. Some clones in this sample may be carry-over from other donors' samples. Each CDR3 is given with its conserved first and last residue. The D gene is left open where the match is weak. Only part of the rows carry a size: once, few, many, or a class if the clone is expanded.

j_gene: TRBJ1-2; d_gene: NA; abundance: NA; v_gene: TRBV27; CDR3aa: CASSFERGIDGYTF; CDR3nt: TGTGCCAGCAGTTTTGAACGGGGTATTGATGGCTACACCTTC
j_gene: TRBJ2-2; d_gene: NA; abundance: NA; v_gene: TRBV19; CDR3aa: CASSIDHRQAAGELFF; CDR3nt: TGTGCCAGTAGTATAGATCATCGGCAGGCGGCCGGGGAGCTGTTTTTT
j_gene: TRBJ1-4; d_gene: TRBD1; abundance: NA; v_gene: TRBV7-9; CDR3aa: CASSTGQGDEKLFF; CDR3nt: TGTGCCAGCAGCACGGGACAGGGGGATGAAAAACTGTTTTTT
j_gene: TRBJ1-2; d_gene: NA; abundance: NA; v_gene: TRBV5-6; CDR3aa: CASSLYTPRGSTF; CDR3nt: TGTGCCAGCAGCTTGTATACCCCCCGGGGGAGCACCTTC
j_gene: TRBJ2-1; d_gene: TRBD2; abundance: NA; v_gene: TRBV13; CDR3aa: CASSGRTGIYNEQFF; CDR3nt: TGTGCTTCTAGCGGGAGAACGGGTATATACAATGAGCAGTTCTTC
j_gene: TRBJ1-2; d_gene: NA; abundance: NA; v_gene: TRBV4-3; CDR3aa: CASSQDRRDSSGYTF; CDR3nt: TGCGCCAGCAGCCAAGATCGAAGAGACAGTAGTGGCTACACCTTC
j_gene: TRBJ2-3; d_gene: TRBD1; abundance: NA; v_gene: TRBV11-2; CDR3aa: CASSSRDRGVNTQYF; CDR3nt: TGTGCCAGCAGCTCAAGGGACAGGGGAGTAAATACGCAGTATTTT
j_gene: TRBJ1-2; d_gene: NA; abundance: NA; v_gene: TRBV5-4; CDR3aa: CATSGTNYGYTF; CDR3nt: TGTGCCACCTCCGGGACTAACTATGGCTACACCTTC
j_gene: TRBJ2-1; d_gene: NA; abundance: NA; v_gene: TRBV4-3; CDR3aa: CASSPRRENEQFF; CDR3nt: TGCGCCAGCAGCCCTCGGCGGGAAAATGAGCAGTTCTTC
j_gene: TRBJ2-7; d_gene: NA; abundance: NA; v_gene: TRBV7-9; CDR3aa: CASSQGGTVINEQYF; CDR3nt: TGTGCCAGCAGTCAAGGCGGGACGGTTATCAACGAGCAGTACTTC
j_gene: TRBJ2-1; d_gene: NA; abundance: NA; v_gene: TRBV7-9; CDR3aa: CASSLSGPSYNEQFF; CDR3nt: TGTGCCAGCAGCTTGAGCGGCCCTTCCTACAATGAGCAGTTCTTC
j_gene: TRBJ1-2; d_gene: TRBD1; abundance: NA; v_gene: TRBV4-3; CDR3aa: CASSRGQGVPYYGYTF; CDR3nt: TGCGCCAGCAGCCGAGGACAGGGCGTCCCTTACTATGGCTACACCTTC
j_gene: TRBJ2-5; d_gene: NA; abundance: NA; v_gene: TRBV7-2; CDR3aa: CASRYPGGVWGETQYF; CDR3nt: TGTGCCAGCAGATACCCCGGGGGAGTCTGGGGAGAGACCCAGTACTTC
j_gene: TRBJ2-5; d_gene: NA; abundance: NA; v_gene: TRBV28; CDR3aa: CASSFLTTYQETQYF; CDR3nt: TGTGCCAGCAGTTTCCTTACAACGTACCAAGAGACCCAGTACTTC
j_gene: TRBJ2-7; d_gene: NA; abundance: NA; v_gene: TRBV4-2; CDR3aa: CASSQVGTYEQYF; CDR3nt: TGTGCCAGCAGCCAAGTTGGCACCTACGAGCAGTACTTC
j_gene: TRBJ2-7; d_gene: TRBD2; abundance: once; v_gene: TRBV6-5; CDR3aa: CASRIAGGYEQYF; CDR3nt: TGTGCCAGCAGAATAGCGGGAGGCTACGAGCAGTACTTC
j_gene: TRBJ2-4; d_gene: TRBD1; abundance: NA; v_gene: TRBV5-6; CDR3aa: CASSGGTDRIIQYF; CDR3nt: TGTGCCAGCAGCGGTGGGACAGATAGAATCATTCAGTACTTC
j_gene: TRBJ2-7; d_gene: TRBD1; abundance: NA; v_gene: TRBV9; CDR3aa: CASSAPGTGFYEQYF; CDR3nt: TGTGCCAGCAGCGCACCCGGGACAGGGTTCTACGAGCAGTACTTC
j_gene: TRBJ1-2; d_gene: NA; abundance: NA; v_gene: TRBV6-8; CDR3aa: CASSRPRDGFNYGYTF; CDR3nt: TGTGCCAGCAGTCGTCCCCGGGACGGCTTTAACTATGGCTACACCTTC
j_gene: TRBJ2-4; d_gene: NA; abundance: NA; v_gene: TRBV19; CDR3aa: CASTQRVGAKNIQYF; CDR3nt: TGTGCCAGTACTCAGCGGGTGGGAGCCAAAAACATTCAGTACTTC
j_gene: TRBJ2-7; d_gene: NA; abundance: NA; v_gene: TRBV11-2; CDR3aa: CASSWAGLEQYF; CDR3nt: TGTGCCAGCAGCTGGGCGGGTCTCGAGCAGTACTTC
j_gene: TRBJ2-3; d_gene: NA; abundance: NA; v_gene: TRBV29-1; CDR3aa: CSVDEGMSADTQYF; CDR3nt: TGCAGCGTTGACGAGGGGATGAGCGCAGATACGCAGTATTTT
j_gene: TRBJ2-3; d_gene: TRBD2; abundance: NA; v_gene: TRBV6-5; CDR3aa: CASSYLSSGSTDTQYF; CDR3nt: TGTGCCAGCAGCTACTTGTCTAGCGGGAGCACAGATACGCAGTATTTT
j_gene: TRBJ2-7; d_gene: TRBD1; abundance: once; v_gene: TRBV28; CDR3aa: CASSSSDRVDEQYF; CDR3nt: TGTGCCAGCAGTTCCTCGGACAGGGTCGACGAGCAGTACTTC
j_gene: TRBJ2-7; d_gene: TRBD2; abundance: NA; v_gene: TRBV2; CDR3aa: CASSEIGTSRYEQYF; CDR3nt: TGTGCCAGCAGCGAAATTGGGACTAGCCGCTACGAGCAGTACTTC
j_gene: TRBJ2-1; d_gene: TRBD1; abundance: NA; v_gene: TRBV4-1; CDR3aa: CASSQDRTGGNEQFF; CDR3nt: TGCGCCAGCAGCCAAGATAGAACAGGGGGGAATGAGCAGTTCTTC
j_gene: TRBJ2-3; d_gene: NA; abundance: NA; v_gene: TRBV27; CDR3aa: CASSPGGDTQYF; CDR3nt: TGTGCCAGCAGTCCTGGGGGAGATACGCAGTATTTT
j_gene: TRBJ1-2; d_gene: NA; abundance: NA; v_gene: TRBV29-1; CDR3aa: CSAVTRSAPGYTF; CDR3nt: TGCAGCGCGGTCACAAGATCTGCGCCAGGCTACACCTTC
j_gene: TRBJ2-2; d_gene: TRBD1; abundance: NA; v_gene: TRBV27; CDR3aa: CASSSLLLWTGGSGELFF; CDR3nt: TGTGCCAGCAGTTCCCTTCTCCTCTGGACAGGGGGCTCCGGGGAGCTGTTTTTT
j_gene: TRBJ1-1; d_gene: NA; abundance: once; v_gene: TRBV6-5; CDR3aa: CASSPGENTEAFF; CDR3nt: TGTGCCAGCAGCCCTGGGGAGAACACTGAAGCTTTCTTT
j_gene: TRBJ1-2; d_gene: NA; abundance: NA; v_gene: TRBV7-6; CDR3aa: CASSLYSGGMANYGYTF; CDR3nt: TGTGCCAGCAGCTTATACTCCGGGGGTATGGCAAACTATGGCTACACCTTC
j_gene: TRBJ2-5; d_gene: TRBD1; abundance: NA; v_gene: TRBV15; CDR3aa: CATSSGTGGETQYF; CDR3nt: TGTGCCACCAGCAGCGGGACAGGAGGGGAGACCCAGTACTTC
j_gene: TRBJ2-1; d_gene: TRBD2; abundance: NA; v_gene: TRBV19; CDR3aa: CASRLAGDNEQFF; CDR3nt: TGTGCCAGTAGGTTAGCGGGCGACAATGAGCAGTTCTTC
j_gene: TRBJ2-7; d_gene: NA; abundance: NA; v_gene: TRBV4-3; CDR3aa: CASSQDRSQGYEQYF; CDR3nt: TGCGCCAGCAGCCAAGATAGAAGTCAGGGCTACGAGCAGTACTTC
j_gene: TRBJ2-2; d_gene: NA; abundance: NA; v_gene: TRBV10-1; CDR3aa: CASSESFGATPGELFF; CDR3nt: TGCGCCAGCAGTGAGTCCTTTGGGGCGACTCCCGGGGAGCTGTTTTTT
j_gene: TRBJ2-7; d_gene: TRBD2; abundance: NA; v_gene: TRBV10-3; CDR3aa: CAIREGGSTRYEQYF; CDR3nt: TGTGCCATCAGGGAGGGCGGGAGTACCCGCTACGAGCAGTACTTC
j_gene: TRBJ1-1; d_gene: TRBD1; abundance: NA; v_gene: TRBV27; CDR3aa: CASSSGGQVNTEAFF; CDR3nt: TGTGCCAGCAGTTCAGGGGGACAGGTGAACACTGAAGCTTTCTTT
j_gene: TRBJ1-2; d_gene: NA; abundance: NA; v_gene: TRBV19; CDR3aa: CASRLPGVTGYTF; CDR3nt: TGTGCCAGTAGACTCCCTGGGGTCACCGGCTACACCTTC
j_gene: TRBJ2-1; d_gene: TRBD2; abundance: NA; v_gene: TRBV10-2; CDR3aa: CASRPTSGALEQFF; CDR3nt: TGCGCCAGCAGACCGACTAGCGGGGCACTGGAGCAGTTCTTC
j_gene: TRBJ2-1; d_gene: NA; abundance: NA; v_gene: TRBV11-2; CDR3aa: CASSLGPPGQFF; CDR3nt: TGTGCCAGCAGCTTAGGCCCCCCGGGGCAGTTCTTC
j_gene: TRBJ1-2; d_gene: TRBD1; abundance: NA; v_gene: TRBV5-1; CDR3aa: CASSLFLSLDREDGYTF; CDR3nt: TGCGCCAGCAGCTTGTTTCTGTCCTTGGACAGGGAGGATGGCTACACCTTC
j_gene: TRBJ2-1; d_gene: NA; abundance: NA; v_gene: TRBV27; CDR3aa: CASSLSGVNEQFF; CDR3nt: TGTGCCAGCAGTTTATCGGGAGTCAATGAGCAGTTCTTC
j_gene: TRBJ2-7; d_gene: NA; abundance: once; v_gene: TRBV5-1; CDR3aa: CASSLATGWEQYF; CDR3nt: TGCGCCAGCAGCTTGGCCACAGGGTGGGAGCAGTACTTC
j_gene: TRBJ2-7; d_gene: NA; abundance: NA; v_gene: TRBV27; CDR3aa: CASSLGGGPEQYF; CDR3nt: TGTGCCAGCAGTTTAGGGGGAGGCCCCGAGCAGTACTTC
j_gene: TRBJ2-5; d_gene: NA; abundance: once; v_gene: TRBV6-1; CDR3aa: CASSEWAEETQYF; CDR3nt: TGTGCCAGCAGTGAATGGGCAGAAGAGACCCAGTACTTC
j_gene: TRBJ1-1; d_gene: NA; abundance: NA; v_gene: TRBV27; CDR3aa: CASSLLVGDTEAFF; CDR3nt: TGTGCCAGCAGTTTACTAGTGGGTGACACTGAAGCTTTCTTT
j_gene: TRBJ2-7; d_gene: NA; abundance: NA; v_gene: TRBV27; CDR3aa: CASSLRATRGLSGYEQYF; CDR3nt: TGTGCCAGCAGTTTAAGAGCCACAAGAGGCCTCTCTGGGTACGAGCAGTACTTC
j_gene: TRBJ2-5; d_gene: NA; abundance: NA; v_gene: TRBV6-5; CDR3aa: CASSYGDQTQYF; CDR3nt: TGTGCCAGCAGTTACGGGGACCAGACCCAGTACTTC
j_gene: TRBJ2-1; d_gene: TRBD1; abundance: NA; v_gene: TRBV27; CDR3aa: CASSFFGPSGQGVDEQFF; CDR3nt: TGTGCCAGCAGTTTCTTTGGACCATCGGGACAGGGAGTCGATGAGCAGTTCTTC
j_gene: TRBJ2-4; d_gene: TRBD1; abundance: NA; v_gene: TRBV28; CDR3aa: CASSSSPGTGGVIQYF; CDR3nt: TGTGCCAGCAGTTCTTCCCCCGGGACAGGGGGTGTCATTCAGTACTTC
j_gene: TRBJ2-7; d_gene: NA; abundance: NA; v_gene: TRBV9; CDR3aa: CASSPQGGNSYEQYF; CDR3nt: TGTGCCAGCAGCCCCCAAGGGGGGAACAGCTACGAGCAGTACTTC
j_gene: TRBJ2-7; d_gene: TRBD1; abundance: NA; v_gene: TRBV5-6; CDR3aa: CASSKGTGFDEQYF; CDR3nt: TGTGCCAGCAGCAAGGGGACAGGGTTCGACGAGCAGTACTTC
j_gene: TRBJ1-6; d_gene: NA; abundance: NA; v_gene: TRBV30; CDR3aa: CAYDAGQDNSPLHF; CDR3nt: TGTGCCTACGACGCTGGCCAGGATAATTCACCCCTCCACTTT
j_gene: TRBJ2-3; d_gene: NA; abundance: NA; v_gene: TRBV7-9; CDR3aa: CASSTGTGGADTQYF; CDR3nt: TGTGCCAGCAGCACCGGGACCGGCGGGGCAGATACGCAGTATTTT
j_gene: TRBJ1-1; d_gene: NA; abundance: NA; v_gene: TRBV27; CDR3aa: CASSLVPGVGGTEAFF; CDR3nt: TGTGCCAGCAGTTTAGTTCCAGGGGTCGGGGGCACTGAAGCTTTCTTT
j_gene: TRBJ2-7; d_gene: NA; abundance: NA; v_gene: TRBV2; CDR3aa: CASTRTGTNYEQYF; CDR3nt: TGTGCCAGCACAAGAACCGGGACCAACTACGAGCAGTACTTC
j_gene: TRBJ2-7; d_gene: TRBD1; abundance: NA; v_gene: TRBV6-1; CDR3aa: CASPRTGASSYEQYF; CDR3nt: TGTGCCAGCCCTCGGACAGGGGCCAGCTCCTACGAGCAGTACTTC
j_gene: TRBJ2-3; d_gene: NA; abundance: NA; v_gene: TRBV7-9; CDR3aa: CASSFAQGTDTQYF; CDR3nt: TGTGCCAGCAGCTTTGCACAGGGTACAGATACGCAGTATTTT
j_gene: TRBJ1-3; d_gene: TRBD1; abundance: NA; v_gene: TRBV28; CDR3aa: CASSGDRDSGNTIYF; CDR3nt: TGTGCCAGCAGTGGGGACAGGGACTCTGGAAACACCATATATTTT
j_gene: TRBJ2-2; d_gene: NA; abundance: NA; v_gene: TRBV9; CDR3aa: CASSDPTTYSSNTGELFF; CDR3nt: TGTGCCAGCAGCGACCCAACAACCTACAGTTCGAACACCGGGGAGCTGTTTTTT